The clone carrying this TCR beta chain was detected only once. The entry originates in a study of control samples from healthy donors and cancer patients. Per germline, CDR1 SGHNT and CDR2 YYREEE (reference sequence). Trimming shortened V by 0 bases and J by 4 bases, and 13 bases separated the two germline ends. The CDR3 consists of 15 residues. Profiled with immunoSEQ multiplex PCR; TCRdb holds only in-frame clones, not every one. The data show fewer than 500,000 clones, with 80% to 95% seen just once and approximately 6.3% held by the top ten. This TCR derives from a man between 35 and 55 years old with head and neck cancer. V gene TRBV5-4 combines with J gene TRBJ1-1; unclear D gene. The sequenced sample consisted of PBMCs. As DNA, the CDR3 is TGTGCCAGCAGCTTGGATCCCGCCCGGGGCACTGAAGCTTTCTTT. This encodes CASSLDPARGTEAFF. Filled out from reference TRBV5-4 and TRBJ1-1, the complete variable domain reads ETGVTQSPTHLIKTRGQQVTLRCSSQSGHNTVSWYQQALGQGPQFIFQYYREEENGRGNFPPRFSGLQFPNYSSELNVNALELDDSALYLCASSLDPARGTEAFFGQGTRLTVV.